Listed below are T cell receptor beta chains from one sample, sequenced in a study of CD8 T cells in Susac syndrome. TCRdb reanalysed the immunoSEQ multiplex PCR reads using MiXCR and keeps one entry per CDR3 protein. Seen here are about 130,000 distinct CDR3 sequences, about 95% observed once, and the top ten hold approximately 0.12%. Sequenced sample: CD4+ T cells from PBMCs. The receptors come from a human donor with multiple sclerosis. Each CDR3 is given with its conserved first and last residue. A D gene is named only where the DNA matches it firmly. Size is stated for part of the rows, as once, few or many counts, or as a class when the clone is expanded.

clone size,J gene,D gene,V gene,CDR3 protein,CDR3 DNA
.,TRBJ1-5,.,TRBV12-3/TRBV12-4,CASRSGVNQPQHF,TGTGCCAGCAGGAGCGGGGTCAATCAGCCCCAGCATTTT
.,TRBJ2-2,.,TRBV12-3/TRBV12-4,CASSLGTASRGDTGELFF,TGTGCCAGCAGCCTTGGGACCGCGTCTAGAGGGGACACCGGGGAGCTGTTTTTT
.,TRBJ2-6,.,TRBV7-8,CASTNPKDSSSGANVLTF,TGTGCCAGCACCAATCCCAAGGACAGCTCCTCTGGGGCCAACGTCCTGACTTTC
.,TRBJ1-1,TRBD1,TRBV12-5,CASGWGQLNTEAFF,TGTGCTAGTGGTTGGGGACAGTTGAACACTGAAGCTTTCTTT
.,TRBJ2-3,.,TRBV5-4,CASSPVGGGQVAQYF,TGTGCCAGCAGCCCTGTGGGGGGGGGCCAGGTTGCACAGTATTTT
.,TRBJ1-2,.,TRBV7-2,CASSLELHKGPGYTF,TGTGCCAGCAGCTTAGAGCTCCACAAGGGTCCTGGCTACACCTTC
.,TRBJ2-5,TRBD2,TRBV7-7,CASSYGNSGETQYF,TGTGCTAGCAGCTACGGAAATAGCGGGGAGACCCAGTACTTC
.,TRBJ1-2,.,TRBV19,CASSTKEDCYGYTF,TGTGCCAGTAGTACCAAGGAAGACTGTTATGGCTACACCTTC
.,TRBJ1-1,TRBD1,TRBV30,CAWTQRRQGVTEAFF,TGTGCCTGGACCCAAAGGAGACAGGGGGTAACTGAAGCTTTCTTT
.,TRBJ1-3,.,TRBV20-1,CSALKGGPGGNTIYF,TGCAGTGCTCTAAAAGGGGGTCCTGGGGGAAACACCATATATTTT
.,TRBJ2-7,TRBD1,TRBV6-5,CASSYSSFGTGSHEQYF,TGTGCCAGCAGTTACTCGTCATTCGGGACAGGCTCCCACGAGCAGTACTTC
.,TRBJ1-2,.,TRBV30,CAWSRAETYGYTF,TGTGCCTGGAGTAGGGCGGAGACCTATGGCTACACCTTC
.,TRBJ2-7,TRBD1,TRBV11-2,CASSSRVSGGEQYF,TGTGCCAGCAGCTCTAGGGTTTCAGGGGGCGAGCAGTACTTC
.,TRBJ1-2,.,TRBV7-2,CASSLDPAGVYGYTF,TGTGCCAGCAGCTTAGACCCGGCAGGCGTCTATGGCTACACCTTC
.,TRBJ2-7,TRBD1,TRBV7-8,CASSDRVRSEEYF,TGTGCCAGCAGCGACAGGGTCCGTTCGGAAGAGTACTTC
.,TRBJ1-2,.,TRBV30,CAWSVLRLGYTF,TGTGCCTGGAGTGTACTGAGGTTGGGCTACACCTTC
.,TRBJ2-6,.,TRBV30,CALRGSGANVLTF,TGTGCATTACGGGGCTCTGGGGCCAACGTCCTGACTTTC
.,TRBJ1-2,TRBD1,TRBV7-9,CASSPGQGDYGYTF,TGTGCCAGCAGCCCAGGACAGGGGGACTATGGCTACACCTTC
.,TRBJ1-5,.,TRBV12-3/TRBV12-4,CASTPDSGGQPQHF,TGTGCCAGCACCCCCGACAGTGGGGGTCAGCCCCAGCATTTT
.,TRBJ1-1,.,TRBV10-3,CAISSGQLNTEAFF,TGTGCCATCAGCTCAGGACAGTTGAACACTGAAGCTTTCTTT
.,TRBJ2-2,TRBD2,TRBV12-3/TRBV12-4,CASSPRLAGGPNTGELFF,TGTGCCAGCAGCCCTAGACTAGCGGGAGGGCCCAACACCGGGGAGCTGTTTTTT
.,TRBJ2-5,TRBD1,TRBV19,CASRSSKGTGVSETQYF,TGTGCCAGTCGGTCTTCTAAAGGGACAGGGGTATCAGAGACCCAGTACTTC
.,TRBJ1-2,.,TRBV19,CATEDRANYGYTF,TGTGCCACCGAGGACCGAGCTAACTATGGCTACACCTTC
once,TRBJ2-5,.,TRBV7-2,CASRGLRGTQYF,TGTGCCAGCAGGGGTTTGAGAGGGACCCAGTACTTC
.,TRBJ1-2,.,TRBV7-9,CASSPPTRLTYGYTF,TGTGCCAGCAGCCCGCCCACAAGGCTAACCTATGGCTACACCTTC
.,TRBJ2-5,.,TRBV7-9,CASLEGEETQYF,TGTGCCAGCTTGGAAGGGGAAGAGACCCAGTACTTC
.,TRBJ1-4,.,TRBV6-6,CASSYVQGGEKLFF,TGTGCCAGCAGTTATGTTCAGGGTGGCGAAAAACTGTTTTTT
.,TRBJ1-1,.,TRBV5-1,CASNPTGKAYTEAFF,TGCGCCAGCAACCCAACAGGGAAGGCATACACTGAAGCTTTCTTT
.,TRBJ1-5,.,TRBV5-8,CASSLATAPSSNQPQHF,TGTGCCAGCAGCTTGGCCACAGCGCCAAGCAGCAATCAGCCCCAGCATTTT
.,TRBJ2-7,TRBD1,TRBV12-5,CASGLMDRHYEQYF,TGTGCTAGTGGTTTGATGGACAGGCACTACGAGCAGTACTTC
.,TRBJ1-2,TRBD1,TRBV5-1,CASSPDRTEDGYTF,TGCGCCAGCAGCCCGGACAGGACAGAGGATGGCTACACCTTC
few,TRBJ2-7,.,TRBV6-1,CASSQGRRGSEQYF,TGTGCCAGCAGCCAGGGACGGAGGGGGTCCGAGCAGTACTTC
.,TRBJ2-1,.,TRBV20-1,CSVTVARGYGNEQFF,TGCAGTGTCACTGTCGCCCGGGGCTATGGGAATGAGCAGTTCTTC
.,TRBJ2-2,.,TRBV6-6,CASSLTAGELFF,TGTGCCAGCAGTTTGACTGCCGGGGAGCTGTTTTTT
.,TRBJ1-2,.,TRBV30,CAWSEGRDKFFYGYTF,TGTGCCTGGAGTGAGGGCCGGGACAAGTTTTTCTATGGCTACACCTTC
.,TRBJ2-1,.,TRBV9,CASSVLSGSYNEQFF,TGTGCCAGCAGCGTACTAAGCGGCTCCTACAATGAGCAGTTCTTC
.,TRBJ2-5,TRBD2,TRBV5-1,CASSSSSGRALETQYF,TGCGCCAGCAGCTCTTCTAGCGGGAGGGCCTTAGAGACCCAGTACTTC
.,TRBJ2-3,.,TRBV7-8,CASSWWSASTDTQYF,TGTGCCAGCAGTTGGTGGTCGGCTAGCACAGATACGCAGTATTTT
.,TRBJ2-1,.,TRBV20-1,CSARVGPNYNEQFF,TGCAGTGCTAGAGTCGGGCCTAACTACAATGAGCAGTTCTTC
.,TRBJ1-1,TRBD1,TRBV30,CAWSEDRAPREAFF,TGTGCCTGGAGTGAGGACAGGGCCCCGCGAGAAGCTTTCTTT
.,TRBJ2-3,.,TRBV18,CASSPPGSGTDTQYF,TGTGCCAGCTCACCACCAGGGAGCGGTACAGATACGCAGTATTTT
.,TRBJ1-3,.,TRBV5-1,CASSPPSDTIYF,TGCGCCAGCAGCCCCCCTAGCGACACCATATATTTT
.,TRBJ1-1,.,TRBV2,CASSATNRATEAFF,TGTGCCAGCAGTGCGACCAACAGGGCCACTGAAGCTTTCTTT
.,TRBJ2-3,.,TRBV27,CASSLEVVGLGADTQYF,TGTGCCAGCAGTTTAGAGGTGGTAGGACTGGGGGCAGATACGCAGTATTTT
.,TRBJ2-1,TRBD2,TRBV5-1,CASSISGGSYNEQFF,TGCGCCAGCAGTATTAGCGGGGGGTCTTACAATGAGCAGTTCTTC
.,TRBJ2-7,TRBD1,TRBV29-1,CSVRGRGQYEQYF,TGCAGCGTAAGAGGCAGGGGGCAGTACGAGCAGTACTTC
once,TRBJ2-1,TRBD2,TRBV5-6,CASSYGPPGLAGGIDEQFF,TGTGCCAGCAGCTATGGTCCTCCGGGACTAGCGGGAGGTATTGATGAGCAGTTCTTC
once,TRBJ2-7,TRBD2,TRBV19,CASSVLAGGLGEQYF,TGTGCCAGTAGTGTACTAGCGGGAGGGCTTGGCGAGCAGTACTTC
.,TRBJ2-5,.,TRBV11-3,CASSPYSGGEETQYF,TGTGCCAGCAGCCCCTACTCCGGTGGGGAAGAGACCCAGTACTTC
.,TRBJ1-5,.,TRBV6-6,CASSYGSGNQPQHF,TGTGCCAGCAGTTACGGTTCAGGCAATCAGCCCCAGCATTTT
once,TRBJ2-2,.,TRBV14,CASERRRGGELFF,TGTGCCAGTGAGCGACGGCGAGGCGGGGAGCTGTTTTTT
.,TRBJ2-1,TRBD2,TRBV20-1,CSAFPLLGAGGSISSYNEQFF,TGCAGTGCCTTCCCTCTTCTTGGGGCGGGAGGCTCAATCAGCTCCTACAATGAGCAGTTCTTC
.,TRBJ2-7,TRBD1,TRBV25-1,CASSEPGTGTLQQYF,TGTGCCAGCAGTGAACCCGGGACAGGGACCCTCCAGCAGTACTTC
.,TRBJ1-2,TRBD1,TRBV2,CASTGQESYGYTF,TGTGCCAGCACGGGACAGGAAAGCTATGGCTACACCTTC
.,TRBJ1-2,TRBD1,TRBV6-5,CASSGTGSLHHGYTF,TGTGCCAGCAGTGGGACAGGGTCCCTCCACCATGGCTACACCTTC